The next 16 T cell receptor beta chains were all read from a single sample in a study of tumor-infiltrating lymphocytes in primary liver carcinoma. TCR beta cDNA was made from 450 to 550 ng total RNA with a constant-region primer. Three nested multiplex PCR rounds, a slightly modified ARM-PCR, produced the libraries for TCR beta. In the first two PCR rounds, TRBV1-TRBV30 forward primers were paired with a C-beta reverse primer, and each round lasted 10 cycles. MiXCR, run by TCRdb on the multiplex PCR reads, gives a single entry per CDR3 protein. This sample yields under 150,000 distinct CDR3 sequences, of which roughly 75% are seen a single time; 8.1% belongs to the top ten. RNA and DNA were co-extracted from about 19-30 mg of unsorted bulk tissue. Sequences were obtained from tumor-adjacent normal liver tissue. These receptors all come from an older woman with primary liver carcinoma and hepatitis B virus infection.

With regard to this clonotype: Being one base from a much bigger clone, this may be a read error. The chain joins TRBV5-1 to TRBJ1-4, with D perhaps matching TRBD1 (5 bases). The germline gives CDR1 SGHRS, CDR2 YFSETQ. This CDR3 comprises 15 residues. The CDR3 here is CASGLSQGANEKLFF. The CDR3 DNA reads as TGCGCCAGCGGCTTGTCGCAGGGCGCAAATGAAAAACTGTTTTTT.

To note about this clonotype: A much bigger clone sits one base away, suggesting this may be a read error. The rearrangement links TRBV28 to TRBJ2-1; a weak D match, TRBD2 (6 bases). Germline V gives CDR1 MDHEN, CDR2 SYDVKM. V was clipped by 7 bases and J by 4 bases, with 20 bases between them. The CDR3 totals 16 residues. CDR3 amino acids: CASKANRAEGYNEQFF. Here the CDR3 DNA reads TGTGCCAGCAAGGCGAACCGGGCGGAGGGATACAATGAGCAGTTCTTC.

As to this clonotype: Given the absence of the conserved phenylalanine or tryptophan at the CDR3 end, a read error is likely. The J gene is TRBJ1-1, the V gene TRBV6-1; perhaps TRBD1 as D (6 bases). V was shortened by 10 bases and J by 11 bases, with 20 bases between the two germline ends. The CDR3 runs 12 residues. Germline assignment: CDR1 MNHNS and CDR2 SASEGT. DNA of the CDR3: TGTGCCAACAATCCGACGGGGGCGGCGGCTTTCTAT. The encoded protein is CANNPTGAAAFY.

Ten or more counts support this clonotype. The chain has TRBV6-5 and TRBJ1-2, with no clear D. V lost 6 bases, J lost 8 bases, and 13 bases lay in between. The CDR3 loop spans 12 amino acids. From germline, CDR1 is MNHEY and CDR2 SVGAGI. The CDR3 DNA is TGTGCCAGCAGCTCGGTGGCAGGAGGCTACACCTTC. Translated: CASSSVAGGYTF.

Concerning this clonotype itself: One junction end disagrees with the germline gene, perhaps due to a read error. J is TRBJ2-7 and V is TRBV29-1, with D perhaps matching TRBD1 (6 bases). In germline, CDR1 is SQVTM, CDR2 ANQGSEA. The CDR3 is made up of 13 amino acids. The CDR3 reads CSVKGVIPYEQYF. CDR3 DNA: TGCAGCGTTAAGGGGGTTATTCCCTACGAGCAGTATTTC.

This clonotype was detected ten times or more. The chain links TRBV7-9 to TRBJ2-3, with 9 bases that match TRBD1. Trimming took 4 bases from V and 6 from J; bases not matched to a gene: 14. This CDR3 has 17 amino acids. The V gene's germline CDR1 is SEHNR and CDR2 FQNEAQ (reference sequence). The CDR3 protein is CASSSRWGDRAPDTQYF. The CDR3 nucleotides read TGTGCCAGCAGCTCTCGCTGGGGGGACAGGGCCCCGGATACGCAGTATTTT.

For this clonotype: Since no conserved phenylalanine or tryptophan closes the CDR3, a read error is the likely cause. The chain combines TRBV6-5 with TRBJ1-4, with a possible D match to TRBD1 (5 bases). The CDR3 runs to 14 residues. Germline values: CDR1 MNHEY, CDR2 SVGAGI. This CDR3 is CANSSGRDSEKLFS. The CDR3 bases are TGTGCCAACAGTTCTGGCAGGGATAGTGAAAAACTGTTTTCT.

The rearrangement uses TRBV7-9 and TRBJ1-1; 9 nucleotides match TRBD1. Trimming cost V 2 bases and J 8 bases; bases outside gene matches: 18. CDR3 size: 18 residues. Germline values: CDR1 SEHNR, CDR2 FQNEAQ (reference sequence). The chain's CDR3 is CASSLLGTGRGMITEAFF. The CDR3 DNA is TGTGCCAGCAGCTTATTGGGGACAGGGCGGGGAATGATCACCGAAGCTTTCTTT.

The V gene is TRBV12-3 or TRBV12-4, the J gene TRBJ1-2; D ambiguous. Deletions cut 6 bases from V and 10 bases from J, with 21 bases between. This CDR3 is built from 14 residues. The CDR3 spells CASSPGRGPHDYTF. The CDR3 bases are TGTGCCAGCAGCCCAGGTCGGGGTCCTCATGACTACACCTTC.

In its sample, this clonotype was seen a few times. One end of the junction is discordant with germline, which a read error may explain. This rearrangement joins TRBV28 to TRBJ1-1; D ambiguous. The CDR3 runs 13 residues. Germline CDR1 and CDR2: MDHEN and SYDVKM. As DNA, the CDR3 is TGTGCCAGCAGTTTTAATCTGAACACTGGAGCTTTCTTT. It specifies CASSFNLNTGAFF.

In regard to this clonotype: Relative to the germline gene, one junction end is altered; a read error may explain this. The chain recombines TRBV4-1 with TRBJ2-7; D not resolved. There are 14 residues in the CDR3. Germline CDR1 and CDR2: MGHRA and YSYEKL. The CDR3 sequence is CTSSQAKDIGEQYF. For the CDR3, the DNA is TGCACCAGCAGCCAAGCTAAAGACATTGGCGAGCAGTACTTC.

Worth noting for this clonotype: With a much larger clone just one base away, this may be a read error. The chain joins TRBV5-1 to TRBJ1-1, with D uncertain. CDR1 and CDR2 (germline): SGHRS, YFSETQ. The length of the CDR3 is 14 residues. CDR3 residues: CASSSGGLNSEAFF. The CDR3 bases are TGCGCCAGCAGCTCCGGAGGCTTGAACTCTGAAGCTTTCTTT.

The chain is built from TRBV6-5 and TRBJ1-2; D gene ambiguous. The CDR3 is 13 residues long. The germline V gene has CDR1 MNHEY and CDR2 SVGAGI. V was pared by 5 bases and J by 6 bases, with 13 bases between. CDR3 bases: TGTGCCAGCAGTACCACCCCCAGAGATGGCTACACCTTC. Amino acids: CASSTTPRDGYTF.

The J gene is TRBJ2-1, the V gene TRBV7-2; possibly TRBD2 for D (5 bases). Germline CDR1 and CDR2: SGHTA and FQGNSA. Trimming took off 5 bases at V and 3 bases at J, with 14 bases between the two ends. This CDR3 contains 15 residues. CDR3 DNA sequence: TGTGCCAGCAGCCCAGGATTCGGGGACTACAATGAGCAGTTCTTC. As protein: CASSPGFGDYNEQFF.

A remark on this clonotype: Since a much larger clone is just one base distant, this may be a read error. This is likely a read error, given that the CDR3 carries no conserved phenylalanine or tryptophan at its end. This chain connects TRBV5-1 to TRBJ1-3; tentative D call: TRBD1 (6 bases). Per germline, CDR1 SGHRS and CDR2 YFSETQ. The CDR3 extends over 15 amino acids. Trimming stripped 0 bases from V and 8 bases from J, with 15 bases between. CDR3 in DNA: TGCGCCAGCAGCTTGGCCCGGCAGGGGAAGGACACCATATATCTT. As protein: CASSLARQGKDTIYL.

With respect to this clonotype: Lacking the conserved final phenylalanine or tryptophan, this CDR3 likely reflects a read error. The chain couples TRBV5-4 to TRBJ2-7; 8 positions match TRBD2. The CDR3 contains 15 residues. In germline, CDR1 is SGHNT, CDR2 YYREEE (reference sequence). The CDR3 reads CASRLAGGRRHEQYS. CDR3 sequence (DNA): TGTGCCAGCAGATTGGCTGGCGGGAGGAGGCACGAGCAGTACTCC.